These 20 T cell receptor beta chains were all obtained from the same sample, sequenced in a study of PD-L1 blockade in urothelial cancer. Data came from immunoSEQ multiplex PCR; TCRdb stores just in-frame clones and leaves some out. Of around 70,000 clones detected, 90% appear once; the ten largest clones hold around 4.8%. Time point: pretreatment peripheral blood. Here the sequenced sample was PBMCs, taken around atezolizumab (anti-PD-L1) treatment. These receptors came from a man in his 70s with urothelial cancer.

This chain uses TRBV28 with TRBJ2-1; 9 nucleotides line up with TRBD2. The germline V gene encodes CDR1 MDHEN and CDR2 SYDVKM. This CDR3 spans 17 amino acids. V was pared by 6 bases and J by 4 bases, with 13 bases of the junction left unmatched. CDR3 sequence: CASRPRSSGNTYNEQFF. For the CDR3, the DNA is TGTGCCAGCAGGCCCCGATCTAGCGGGAATACTTACAATGAGCAGTTCTTC.

The chain is built from TRBV11-2 and TRBJ2-2, with D perhaps matching TRBD2 (5 bases). CDR1 and CDR2 from the germline V gene are SGHAT and FQNNGV. The CDR3 is 15 residues long. Trimming shortened V by 8 bases and J by 3 bases, and 16 bases separated the two germline ends. The CDR3 protein is CASPRASSHTGELFF. In DNA, the CDR3 is TGTGCCAGCCCTCGGGCTAGCAGCCACACCGGGGAGCTGTTTTTT.

The chain employs TRBV6-5 and TRBJ1-1; the D gene is possibly TRBD1 (5 bases). Germline V gene sequence: CDR1 MNHEY, CDR2 SVGAGI. The V gene lost 6 bases and the J gene lost 1 base, with 12 bases spanning the gap. The CDR3 is made up of 14 amino acids. The CDR3 loop reads CASRKTDRNTEAFF. The CDR3 DNA is TGTGCCAGCAGGAAGACAGACCGGAACACTGAAGCTTTCTTT.

This clone was seen a few times. The chain combines TRBV19 with TRBJ2-7; 8 nucleotides agree with TRBD2. Germline CDR1 reads LNHDA; CDR2 reads SQIVND (reference sequence). Trimming cost V 7 bases and J 0 bases; bases outside gene matches: 5. The CDR3 covers 14 residues. Here the CDR3 DNA reads TGTGCCAGTACTGGCAGCGGGAGCTCCTACGAGCAGTACTTC. Translated, it gives CASTGSGSSYEQYF.

The chain combines TRBV28 with TRBJ2-7, with TRBD2 identical over 12 bases. The CDR3 spans 17 residues. Germline V gene lookup returns CDR1 MDHEN and CDR2 SYDVKM. The V segment lost 2 bases and the J segment 0 bases; nucleotides outside the gene matches: 5. The CDR3 loop is CASSLAGLAGISYEQYF. The CDR3 DNA sequence: TGTGCCAGCAGTTTAGCTGGACTAGCGGGAATCTCCTACGAGCAGTACTTC.

The rearrangement links TRBV7-9 to TRBJ2-5, with TRBD1 matching over 9 bases. V lost 5 bases, J lost 2 bases, and 9 bases stayed unmatched. Looked up from germline, CDR1 is SEHNR and CDR2 is FQNEAQ (reference sequence). The CDR3 has 16 amino acids. This CDR3 is CASSEGDRDRQETQYF. CDR3 in DNA: TGTGCCAGCAGCGAAGGGGACAGGGACCGACAAGAGACCCAGTACTTC.

The chain is built from TRBV28 and TRBJ1-5; no clear D gene. This CDR3 spans 13 amino acids. Germline CDR1 MDHEN, CDR2 SYDVKM. The V and J ends lost 3 bases and 9 bases respectively, with 12 bases between them. The CDR3 protein is CASSLPPWRPQHF. CDR3 coding DNA: TGTGCCAGCAGTTTGCCGCCTTGGAGGCCCCAGCATTTT.

The gene calls are TRBV6-5 and TRBJ2-1; D is unclear. From germline, CDR1 is MNHEY and CDR2 SVGAGI. Trimming pared 0 bases from V and 0 bases from J, leaving 9 bases between. The CDR3 is made up of 16 amino acids. The CDR3, as DNA: TGTGCCAGCAGTTACTCTGAGCAACCCTCCTACAATGAGCAGTTCTTC. Translating it yields CASSYSEQPSYNEQFF.

The gene calls are TRBV5-5 and TRBJ2-7; 11 bases are a match to TRBD2. V shed 1 base and J 2 bases; nucleotides not matched to a gene: 17. The CDR3 extends over 20 amino acids. Germline CDR1 SGHKS, CDR2 YYEKEE (reference sequence). DNA of the CDR3: TGTGCCAGCAGCTTGACAGGCCGTGGACTAGCGGGCTCACGTCCCTACGAGCAGTACTTC. Its protein product is CASSLTGRGLAGSRPYEQYF.

This chain joins TRBV5-1 and TRBJ2-1, with 7 bases that match TRBD2. Germline CDR1 is SGHRS and CDR2 is YFSETQ. This CDR3 contains 15 residues. J was trimmed by 8 bases and V by 0 bases; bases with no gene match: 8. DNA of the CDR3: TGCGCCAGCAGCTTGGTGCGGGGGTCTGGTTATGAGCAGTTCTTC. Translated: CASSLVRGSGYEQFF.

The CDR3 DNA reads as TGTGCCAGCAGCCAAGCGGGAGTTACGCAGTATTTT. Its protein is CASSQAGVTQYF. The chain uses TRBV27 and TRBJ2-3, with 8 bases lining up with TRBD2. This CDR3 is 12 amino acids long. V was clipped by 6 bases and J by 8 bases; unmatched bases: 4. Germline loops: CDR1 MNHEY, CDR2 SMNVEV (reference sequence).

This chain uses TRBV19 with TRBJ2-3; D unresolved. Trimming left V 4 bases short and J 5 bases short, with 4 bases between. Germline-derived CDR1 and CDR2 are LNHDA and SQIVND (reference sequence). The CDR3 is 11 amino acids. DNA of the CDR3: TGTGCCAGTAGTACCTTAGATACGCAGTATTTT. This sequence encodes CASSTLDTQYF.

CDR3 in amino acids: CASRGTGEGLYGYTF. For the CDR3, the DNA is TGCGCCAGCAGAGGGACAGGGGAAGGGCTCTATGGCTACACCTTC. J is TRBJ1-2 and V is TRBV4-1, with TRBD1 matching 10 bases. Per germline, CDR1 MGHRA and CDR2 YSYEKL. Trimming at V came to 6 bases and at J to 4 bases, leaving 8 bases not matched to a gene. The CDR3 runs 15 residues.

This rearrangement joins TRBV28 to TRBJ1-5, with 9 positions matching TRBD1. The CDR3 runs 17 residues. The germline V gene has CDR1 MDHEN and CDR2 SYDVKM. The ends lost 6 bases at V and 7 bases at J; junction bases unmatched: 16. CDR3 protein: CASRVSGDRVIGQPQHF. The CDR3 DNA is TGTGCCAGCAGGGTATCGGGGGACAGGGTAATAGGCCAGCCCCAGCATTTT.

The rearrangement joins TRBV9 to TRBJ2-4; 7 bases are a match to TRBD1. The germline V gene has CDR1 SGDLS and CDR2 YYNGEE. The CDR3 is 11 residues long. V was clipped by 7 bases and J by 7 bases; unmatched bases: 2. Written as DNA, the CDR3 is TGTGCCAGCGGGACAGCCAACATTCAGTACTTC. Its protein is CASGTANIQYF.

This clone has only one observation. Other DNA sequences in this sample translate to the same CDR3. The chain uses TRBV7-3 and TRBJ2-1; D not resolved. Trimming cost V 0 bases and J 8 bases, with 8 bases left between them. The CDR3 consists of 13 residues. From germline, CDR1 is SGHTA and CDR2 FQGTGA. CDR3: CASSLTSGDEQFF. The CDR3 nucleotides read TGTGCCAGCAGCTTAACTTCCGGTGATGAGCAGTTCTTC.

The chain uses TRBV13 and TRBJ2-1, with TRBD1 identical over 7 bases. V lost 7 bases, J lost 4 bases, and 4 bases stayed unmatched. In germline, CDR1 is PRHDT, CDR2 FYEKMQ (reference sequence). The CDR3 is 13 amino acids. In DNA, the CDR3 is TGTGCCAGCAAGGGACAGATATACAATGAGCAGTTCTTC. Residues: CASKGQIYNEQFF.

In its sample, this clone was seen a few times. This rearrangement joins TRBV5-6 to TRBJ1-3; D unclear. Trimming took 4 bases from V and 5 from J, leaving 4 bases between them. Germline assignment: CDR1 SGHDT and CDR2 YYEEEE. The CDR3 has 11 residues. Here the CDR3 reads CASSGRNTIYF. DNA of the CDR3: TGTGCCAGCAGCGGCCGAAACACCATATATTTT.

In nucleotides, the CDR3 is TGTGCCAGCAGAAAGCCGGGACAGGGAAAGACCGGGGAGCTGTTTTTT. This encodes CASRKPGQGKTGELFF. The chain recombines TRBV11-2 with TRBJ2-2; 9 nucleotides line up with TRBD1. Per the germline V gene, CDR1 is SGHAT and CDR2 is FQNNGV. With 6 bases clipped from V and 5 bases from J, the junction kept 10 bases outside the gene matches. The CDR3 spans 16 residues. Combining the CDR3 with reference TRBV11-2 and TRBJ2-2 gives the whole variable domain EAGVAQSPRYKIIEKRQSVAFWCNPISGHATLYWYQQILGQGPKLLIQFQNNGVVDDSQLPKDRFSAERLKGVDSTLKIQPAKLEDSAVYLCASRKPGQGKTGELFFGEGSRLTVL.

The chain combines TRBV23-1 with TRBJ2-5; D is uncertain. TRBV23-1 is placed among ORFs of uncertain function. Trimming shortened V by 2 bases and J by 2 bases, and 6 bases separated the two germline ends. CDR3 size: 13 residues. The CDR3 DNA follows: TGCGCCAGCAGTCAAATTCAGCAAGAGACCCAGTACTTC. It specifies CASSQIQQETQYF.